The T cell receptor beta chain under discussion was sequenced for a study of blood T cell repertoires in COVID-19. Study-wide context: Samples taken during acute and convalescent COVID-19 were collected in the United States, Italy and Spain. T cells, B-cell-depleted T cells, or PBMCs provided the cDNA or gDNA that served as material.

V lost 2 bases and J 3 bases, leaving 7 bases between the germline ends. CDR1 and CDR2 (germline): SGHAT, FQNNGV. The CDR3 covers 14 residues. This clone was seen only once. Original methodology: Reference gene primer amplification gave estimated nucleated cell counts. Here immunoSEQ multiplex PCR was the method, and the copy in TCRdb shows in-frame clones only, minus some. The V and J calls and clone size come from that table; D and trimming were worked out from the DNA. The profile shows roughly 70,000 clones, nearly 90% of them singletons. The chain uses TRBV11-2 and TRBJ2-2, with D hard to call. The sample comprised peripheral blood. The clonotype comes from a woman between 45 and 65 years old with active COVID-19. The CDR3 coding sequence is TGTGCCAGCAGCTTAATTCAGGACACCGGGGAGCTGTTTTTT. Translated: CASSLIQDTGELFF.